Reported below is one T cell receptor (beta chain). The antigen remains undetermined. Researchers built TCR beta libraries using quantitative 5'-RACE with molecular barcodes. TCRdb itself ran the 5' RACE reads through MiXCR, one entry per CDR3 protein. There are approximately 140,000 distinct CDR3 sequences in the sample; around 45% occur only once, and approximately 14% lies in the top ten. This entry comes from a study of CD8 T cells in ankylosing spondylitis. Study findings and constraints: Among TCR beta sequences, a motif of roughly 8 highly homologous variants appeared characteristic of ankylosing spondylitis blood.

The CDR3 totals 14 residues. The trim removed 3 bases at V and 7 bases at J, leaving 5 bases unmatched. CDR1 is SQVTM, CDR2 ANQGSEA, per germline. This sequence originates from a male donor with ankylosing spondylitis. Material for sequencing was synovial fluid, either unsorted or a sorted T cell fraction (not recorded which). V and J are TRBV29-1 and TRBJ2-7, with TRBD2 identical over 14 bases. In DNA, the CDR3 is TGCAGCGTTGAGATGGGACTAGCGGGAGTTGAGCAGTACTTC. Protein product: CSVEMGLAGVEQYF.